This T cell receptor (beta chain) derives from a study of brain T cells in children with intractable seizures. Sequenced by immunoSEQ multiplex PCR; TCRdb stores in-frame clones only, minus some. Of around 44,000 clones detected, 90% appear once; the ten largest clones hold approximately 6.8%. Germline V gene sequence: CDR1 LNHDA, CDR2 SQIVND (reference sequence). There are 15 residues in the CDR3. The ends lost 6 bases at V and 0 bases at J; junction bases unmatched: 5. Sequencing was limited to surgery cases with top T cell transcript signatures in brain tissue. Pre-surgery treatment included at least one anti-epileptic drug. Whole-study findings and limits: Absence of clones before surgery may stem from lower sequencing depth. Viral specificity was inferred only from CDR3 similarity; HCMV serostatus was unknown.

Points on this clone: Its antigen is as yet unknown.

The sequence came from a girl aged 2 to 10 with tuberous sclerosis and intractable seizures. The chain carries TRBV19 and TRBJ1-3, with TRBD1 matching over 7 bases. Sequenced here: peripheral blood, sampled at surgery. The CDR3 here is CASRLDRASGNTIYF. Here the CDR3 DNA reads TGTGCCAGTAGACTCGACAGGGCCTCTGGAAACACCATATATTTT.